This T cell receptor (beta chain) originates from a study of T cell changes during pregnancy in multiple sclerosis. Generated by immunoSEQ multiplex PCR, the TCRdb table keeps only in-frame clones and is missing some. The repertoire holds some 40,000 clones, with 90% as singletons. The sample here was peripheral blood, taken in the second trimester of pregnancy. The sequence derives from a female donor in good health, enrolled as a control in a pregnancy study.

The CDR3 nucleotides read TGTGCCTGGAGTGGCGGACAGGGGGTGGACGAGCAGTACTTC. This sequence encodes CAWSGGQGVDEQYF. The V gene is TRBV30, the J gene TRBJ2-7; TRBD1 matches at 10 bases. This CDR3 has 14 amino acids. Germline CDR1 is GTSNPN and CDR2 is SVGIG (reference sequence). V gave up 1 base and J gave up 5 bases; unmatched junction bases: 5.